This T cell receptor beta chain comes out of a study of neurological immune-mediated disorders. Study-wide results and caveats: HTLV-1-associated myelopathy displayed the greatest TCR clonal expansion, and multiple sclerosis exhibited the smallest, lower than that of healthy controls. There were no CDR3 amino acid sequences shared by expanded clones across subjects, a result suggesting private repertoires in all groups.

TCRdb reprocessed the 5' RACE reads via MiXCR and lists one record per CDR3 protein. This table has 18,000 or so distinct CDR3 sequences, around a quarter appearing once. This clonotype was counted only a few times. Its antigen remains unidentified. CDR3 size: 14 residues. V was pared by 5 bases and J by 10 bases, with 3 bases of the junction left unmatched. Germline V gene lookup returns CDR1 SGHTA and CDR2 FQGNSA. The specimen was PBMCs. This TCR came from a man in his fifties with HTLV-1-associated myelopathy (HAM/TSP). V is TRBV7-2 and J is TRBJ1-6; TRBD1 agrees at 12 bases. This chain's CDR3 is CASSRDRGRSPLHF. As DNA, the CDR3 is TGTGCCAGCAGCCGGGACAGGGGGCGATCACCCCTCCACTTT.